The subject of this entry is one T cell receptor beta chain. The antigen it recognizes is unknown. Base qualities are not recorded, but no much larger clone differs from it by a single base. The sample comes from a study of T cell changes during pregnancy in multiple sclerosis (dated by TCRdb to the late 2010s). Some background on the complete study: Changes in the T cell repertoire over the course of pregnancy were examined in this study in women with multiple sclerosis.

V is reduced by 2 bases and J by 7 bases, leaving a spacing of 11 bases between them. The CDR3 numbers 13 residues from cysteine through phenylalanine. The sequence is cut down to CDR3 DNA, 39 bases in frame from base 1. CDR1 and CDR2 are read off the germline V gene (reference sequence) as MNHNY and SVGAGI. Library prep was done by the immunoSEQ multiplex PCR assay. TCRdb obtained this table from immuneACCESS and retained in-frame rearrangements with V and J assigned. These tables miss some clones; where compared with another copy, unresolved V genes account for less than half of the shortfall, and the remainder is unexplained. This sample lists about 110,000 clones; under 95% were detected once. The ten largest account for 1.6% of the sample.

The clonotype originates from a female donor with multiple sclerosis, enrolled in a pregnancy study. The chain couples TRBV6-6 to TRBJ1-2, with TRBD1 as a weak D call on 6 bases. The material sequenced was peripheral blood, taken before pregnancy. The CDR3 is CASSYRTEGGYTF. At the DNA level, the sequence is TGTGCCAGCAGTTACCGGACAGAAGGTGGCTACACCTTC.